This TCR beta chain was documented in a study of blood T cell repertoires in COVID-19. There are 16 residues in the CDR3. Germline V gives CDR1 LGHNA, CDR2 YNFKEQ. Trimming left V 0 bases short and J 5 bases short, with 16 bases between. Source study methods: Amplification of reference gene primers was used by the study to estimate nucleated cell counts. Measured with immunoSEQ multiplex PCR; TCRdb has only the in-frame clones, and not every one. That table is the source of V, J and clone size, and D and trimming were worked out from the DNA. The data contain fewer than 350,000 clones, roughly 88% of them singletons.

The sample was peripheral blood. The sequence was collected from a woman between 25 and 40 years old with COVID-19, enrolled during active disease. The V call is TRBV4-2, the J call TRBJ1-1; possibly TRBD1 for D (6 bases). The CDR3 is CASSQDPAGGRTEAFF. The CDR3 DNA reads TGTGCCAGCAGCCAAGATCCCGCGGGGGGCCGAACTGAAGCTTTCTTT.